This T cell receptor beta chain was sequenced during a study of metastatic and nonmetastatic thyroid tumors. TCRdb reassembled clones from the PCR reads with MiXCR. The sample yields some 16,000 clones, roughly 24% seen once. Thyroid surgery took place with no prior treatment in any patient. This clonotype originated in a female donor with papillary thyroid cancer or a benign thyroid nodule (not recorded which). Some clones in this sample may be carry-over from other donors' samples. Source material: tumor tissue.

CDR3 loop: CASSQAPPVETQYF. The CDR3 DNA reads as TGTGCCAGCAGCCAAGCACCTCCAGTAGAGACCCAGTACTTC. The chain links TRBV3-1 to TRBJ2-5; D gene ambiguous. V shed 1 base and J shed 4 bases, with 10 bases lying between them. The CDR3 runs 14 residues. CDR1 is LGHDT, CDR2 YNNKEL, per germline (reference sequence).